Below, one TCR beta chain is given with its context. Authors' analysis steps: Amplification of reference gene primers provided the estimated nucleated cell counts. TCRdb's table, derived via immunoSEQ multiplex PCR, lists solely in-frame clones and lacks some. V, J and clone size derive from that table, while D and trimming were established from the DNA sequence. The sample carries under 200,000 clones, approximately 87% recorded once. These data belong to a study of blood T cell repertoires in COVID-19. Study details: The United States, Italy and Spain provided the acute and convalescent COVID-19 samples. In each case, the material was cDNA or gDNA derived from T cells, B-cell-depleted T cells, or PBMCs.

CDR3 size: 14 residues. V shed 0 bases, J shed 9 bases, and the junction held 5 bases outside the gene matches. Per the germline V gene, CDR1 is SGHTA and CDR2 is FQGNSA. This clonotype was sampled from a woman in her 70s with acute or convalescent COVID-19. The chain links TRBV7-2 to TRBJ2-1; TRBD1 aligns across 7 bases. Sequenced sample: peripheral blood. The DNA of the CDR3 is TGTGCCAGCAGCTTAGCGCGGGCAGGGGGTGAGCAGTTCTTC. Protein sequence: CASSLARAGGEQFF. The whole variable domain, filled in from reference TRBV7-2 and TRBJ2-1, reads GAGVSQSPSNKVTEKGKDVELRCDPISGHTALYWYRQSLGQGLEFLIYFQGNSAPDKSGLPSDRFSAERTGGSVSTLTIQRTQQEDSAVYLCASSLARAGGEQFFGPGTRLTVL.